This T cell receptor (beta chain) was recorded in a study of blood T cell repertoires in COVID-19. As for the study in general: COVID-19 samples, acute and convalescent, were from the United States, Italy and Spain. PBMCs, B-cell-depleted T cells, or T cells provided the cDNA or gDNA that made up the material.

Sequencing used immunoSEQ multiplex PCR; TCRdb keeps in-frame clones, though not all of them. The repertoire has some 57,000 clones, roughly 92% of them found once; the top ten carry 5.5% to 6.5%. Sequenced input: peripheral blood. This TCR derives from a human donor in a cohort sampled during active COVID-19.

CDR3 sequence: CASSISSYTEAFF. For the CDR3, the DNA is TGTGCCAGTAGTATTAGTAGTTACACTGAAGCTTTCTTT. The J gene is TRBJ1-1, the V gene TRBV19; D is unclear. Germline V CDR1 and CDR2: LNHDA, SQIVND (reference sequence). The CDR3 contains 13 residues. The V and J ends lost 3 bases and 3 bases respectively, with 8 bases between them.